This record concerns one T cell receptor beta chain sequence. The sample belongs to a study of OX40 agonist ivuxolimab in advanced cancers. Here immunoSEQ multiplex PCR was the method, and the copy in TCRdb shows in-frame clones only, minus some. The sample shows approximately 33,000 clones, 90% to 95% of them seen only once. The CDR3 contains 15 residues. Germline CDR1 and CDR2: SGHDT and YYEEEE. Trimming stripped 0 bases from V and 4 bases from J, with 11 bases between. The chain is built from TRBV5-6 and TRBJ1-3; D is uncertain. This TCR came from an adult with an advanced solid tumor such as melanoma, head and neck, liver or kidney cancer. The specimen was CD4+ or CD8+ T cells sorted from blood, collected in a trial of the OX40 agonist ivuxolimab. DNA of the CDR3: TGTGCCAGCAGCTTGGCAGCGGGGTACGGAAACACCATATATTTT. Translation gives CASSLAAGYGNTIYF.